This TCR beta chain stems from a study of blood T cell repertoires in COVID-19. About the research overall: Sources were T cells, B-cell-depleted T cells, or PBMCs; the material itself was cDNA or gDNA.

J gave up 0 bases and V 6 bases, and 5 bases lay outside the gene matches. CDR1 is SQVTM, CDR2 ANQGSEA, per germline. The CDR3 is made up of 15 amino acids. Per the original methods: Cell counts per sample came from amplifying reference gene primers. Measured with immunoSEQ multiplex PCR; TCRdb has only the in-frame clones, and not every one. The V and J calls and clone size were taken over from that table, and D and trimming were inferred from the DNA. This sample has 200,000 to 300,000 clones, with 70% to 90% found just once. Sequencing used peripheral blood. The chain employs TRBV29-1 and TRBJ1-3; the match to TRBD1 covers 10 bases. This clonotype originated in a woman in her twenties or thirties with acute or convalescent COVID-19. CDR3 loop: CSVGQGISSGNTIYF. The CDR3 DNA reads TGCAGCGTGGGACAGGGGATTAGCTCTGGAAACACCATATATTTT.